Below are 19 T cell receptor beta chains sequenced from a single sample in a study of shared clonotypes between healthy human individuals. CD45RO-negative, CCR7-positively selected cells formed the naive CD8 fraction, excluding terminally differentiated effector memory CD45RA+ cells. Clones were read by immunoSEQ multiplex PCR, and TCRdb kept only the in-frame ones, dropping some. The table includes around 1.9 million clones, 93% detected once. The sequencing input was naive CD8+ T cells from PBMCs. Every receptor here comes from a man younger than 35 in good health. Some clones in this sample may be carry-over from other donors' samples.

The genes are TRBV11-1 and TRBJ2-5; 7 bases are shared with TRBD1. The CDR3 is 15 amino acids. The germline CDR1 and CDR2 sequences are SGHAT and FQDESV (reference sequence). The junction had 6 bases not matched to a gene; V was cut back by 3 bases and J by 2 bases. This chain's CDR3 is CASSFTGTAQETQYF. CDR3 sequence (DNA): TGTGCCAGCAGCTTTACCGGGACAGCACAAGAGACCCAGTACTTC.

The chain is built from TRBV27 and TRBJ1-4, with 8 positions matching TRBD1. CDR1 and CDR2 (germline): MNHEY, SMNVEV (reference sequence). This CDR3 spans 15 amino acids. After removal of 5 bases from V and 8 bases from J, the junction contained 10 bases not matched to a gene. CDR3 nucleotides: TGTGCCAGCAGTGCCTCCGGGACAGGAGGAGAAAAACTGTTTTTT. This sequence encodes CASSASGTGGEKLFF.

V gene TRBV28 combines with J gene TRBJ1-5; D possibly corresponds to TRBD1 (6 bases). CDR3 length: 14 amino acids. Germline lookup yields CDR1 MDHEN and CDR2 SYDVKM. The ends were cut back, 9 bases at V and 0 bases at J, with 12 bases in the middle. CDR3: CASERQDSNQPQHF. The DNA of the CDR3 is TGTGCCAGTGAAAGACAGGATAGCAATCAGCCCCAGCATTTT.

This clone is a singleton in its sample. The chain has TRBV5-4 and TRBJ1-1; TRBD1 is a possible D gene (5 bases). V dropped 0 bases and J dropped 4 bases, with 13 bases sitting between them. The CDR3 extends over 15 amino acids. CDR1 is SGHNT, CDR2 YYREEE, per germline (reference sequence). The chain's CDR3 is CASSLGPGGGTEAFF. The DNA for the CDR3 is TGTGCCAGCAGCTTGGGGCCGGGCGGGGGCACTGAAGCTTTCTTT.

This chain links TRBV11-2 with TRBJ2-7; TRBD2 matches 12 bases. The CDR3 is made up of 14 amino acids. The germline CDR1 and CDR2 sequences are SGHAT and FQNNGV. After removal of 8 bases from V and 9 bases from J, the junction contained 11 bases not matched to a gene. The CDR3 nucleotides are TGTGCCAGCTCCCAGGGACTAGCGGGCCTAGGGCAGTACTTC. Protein: CASSQGLAGLGQYF.

The chain couples TRBV7-9 to TRBJ1-2, with D possibly being TRBD1 (6 bases). The CDR3 is 16 amino acids. V shed 4 bases and J shed 3 bases, with 18 bases lying between them. In germline, CDR1 is SEHNR, CDR2 FQNEAQ (reference sequence). The CDR3: CASSSWDTLLYYGYTF. The CDR3 nucleotides read TGTGCCAGCAGCTCATGGGACACCCTCTTATACTATGGCTACACCTTC.

The rearrangement joins TRBV28 to TRBJ2-2; D might be TRBD1 (6 bases). Germline CDR1 reads MDHEN; CDR2 reads SYDVKM. CDR3 length equals 14 residues. V lost 4 bases and J lost 1, with 7 bases in between. This CDR3 reads CASSSQGNTGELFF. The CDR3 nucleotides read TGTGCCAGCAGTTCACAGGGGAACACCGGGGAGCTGTTTTTT.

The chain recombines TRBV7-9 with TRBJ2-1; D not resolved. The CDR3 covers 16 residues. The germline V and J ends were trimmed by 3 bases and 3 bases, with 15 bases remaining between them. Germline lookup yields CDR1 SEHNR and CDR2 FQNEAQ (reference sequence). The CDR3 loop is CASSLGSVGYYNEQFF. CDR3 nucleotide sequence: TGTGCCAGCAGCTTGGGAAGCGTAGGGTACTACAATGAGCAGTTCTTC.

The chain has TRBV7-8 and TRBJ2-7, with D uncertain. V lost 3 bases, J lost 3 bases, and 12 bases lay in between. Germline V CDR1 and CDR2: SGHVS, FQNEAQ. The CDR3 is made up of 14 amino acids. The CDR3 sequence is CASSFQQQHYEQYF. The CDR3 DNA is TGTGCCAGCAGCTTCCAGCAGCAACACTACGAGCAGTACTTC.

This clone appeared once. The rearrangement links TRBV11-2 to TRBJ2-7, with 9 bases lining up with TRBD2. Germline-derived CDR1 and CDR2 are SGHAT and FQNNGV. The V and J ends lost 5 bases and 0 bases, in that order; junction bases with no gene match: 11. The CDR3 consists of 17 residues. The CDR3 DNA is TGTGCCAGCAGCACCCTGACTAGCGGAAGGAGCTCCTACGAGCAGTACTTC. It is translated as CASSTLTSGRSSYEQYF.

V is TRBV9 and J is TRBJ2-7, with 11 bases fitting TRBD2. Per the germline V gene, CDR1 is SGDLS and CDR2 is YYNGEE. V trimming: 0 bases; J trimming: 0 bases; junction bases outside the gene matches: 2. The CDR3 extends over 16 amino acids. CDR3 protein: CASSVGLAGSSYEQYF. The CDR3 DNA is TGTGCCAGCAGCGTAGGACTAGCGGGGAGCTCCTACGAGCAGTACTTC. The complete variable domain, with remaining parts taken from reference TRBV9 and TRBJ2-7, reads DSGVTQTPKHLITATGQRVTLRCSPRSGDLSVYWYQQSLDQGLQFLIQYYNGEERAKGNILERFSAQQFPDLHSELNLSSLELGDSALYFCASSVGLAGSSYEQYFGPGTRLTVT.

This clone was found once. The chain links TRBV11-1 to TRBJ2-1; D is possibly TRBD2 (5 bases). Trimming pared 2 bases from V and 2 bases from J, leaving 10 bases between. Germline V gene data show CDR1 as SGHAT and CDR2 as FQDESV (reference sequence). This CDR3 has 15 residues. The CDR3 sequence is CASSLSSGPYNEQFF. Here the CDR3 DNA reads TGTGCCAGCAGCTTATCCAGCGGACCCTACAATGAGCAGTTCTTC.

CDR3 bases: TGTGCCAGTAGTATGGGCAGGGGTGAAGAAAAACTGTTTTTT. This codes for CASSMGRGEEKLFF. The V and J genes are TRBV19 and TRBJ1-4; D possibly corresponds to TRBD1 (6 bases). This CDR3 is built from 14 residues. Germline lookup yields CDR1 LNHDA and CDR2 SQIVND (reference sequence). The V gene lost 3 bases and the J gene lost 8 bases, with 13 bases spanning the gap.

The chain is built from TRBV10-3 and TRBJ1-3; possible D gene TRBD1, 6 bases. The V and J ends lost 6 bases and 0 bases respectively, with 12 bases between them. This CDR3 has 15 amino acids. Germline values: CDR1 ENHRY, CDR2 SYGVKD. The CDR3 sequence is CAIRIWTDSGNTIYF. CDR3 coding DNA: TGTGCCATCAGGATATGGACAGACTCTGGAAACACCATATATTTT.

The gene calls are TRBV27 and TRBJ2-1; TRBD2 agrees at 10 bases. The ends lost 3 bases at V and 5 bases at J; junction bases unmatched: 10. The CDR3 has 17 amino acids. Per germline, CDR1 MNHEY and CDR2 SMNVEV (reference sequence). The CDR3 loop is CASSFLGVSGRHNEQFF. The CDR3 DNA sequence: TGTGCCAGCAGTTTCCTGGGTGTTAGCGGGAGGCACAATGAGCAGTTCTTC.

The chain links TRBV9 to TRBJ2-1; unclear D gene. Germline V gene sequence: CDR1 SGDLS, CDR2 YYNGEE. The V end was cut by 4 bases, the J end by 0 bases, with 11 bases between. There are 15 residues in the CDR3. The CDR3 nucleotides read TGTGCCAGCAGCCGTGGCGGTAGCTCCTACAATGAGCAGTTCTTC. Translated: CASSRGGSSYNEQFF.

CDR3 residues: CASSPSGGGEKLFF. The CDR3 bases are TGTGCCAGCAGTCCGTCAGGGGGTGGGGAAAAACTGTTTTTT. The chain has TRBV28 and TRBJ1-4; 7 nucleotides align to TRBD1. This CDR3 is 14 amino acids long. Germline V lookup: CDR1 MDHEN, CDR2 SYDVKM. V dropped 5 bases and J dropped 8; count of bases not matched to a gene: 8. The full variable domain, completed using reference TRBV28 and TRBJ1-4, is DVKVTQSSRYLVKRTGEKVFLECVQDMDHENMFWYRQDPGLGLRLIYFSYDVKMKEKGDIPEGYSVSREKKERFSLILESASTNQTSMYLCASSPSGGGEKLFFGSGTQLSVL.

V is TRBV10-3 and J is TRBJ1-2; TRBD1 might be the D (5 bases). The length of the CDR3 is 14 residues. V lost 0 bases, J lost 7 bases, and 12 bases lay in between. Germline CDR1 and CDR2: ENHRY and SYGVKD. The CDR3 DNA reads TGTGCCATCAGTGAGTCCCAGGGTGGCATTGGCTACACCTTC. As protein: CAISESQGGIGYTF.

The count of this clone is one. This rearrangement joins TRBV13 to TRBJ2-5; D might be TRBD2 (6 bases). The CDR3 runs 13 residues. CDR1 is PRHDT and CDR2 is FYEKMQ in the germline V gene (reference sequence). V was pared by 5 bases and J by 7 bases, with 14 bases between. DNA of the CDR3: TGTGCCAGCAGCCCGGGACTGGGGGGGACCCAGTACTTC. It translates to CASSPGLGGTQYF. The full variable domain, rest sourced from reference TRBV13 and TRBJ2-5, is AAGVIQSPRHLIKEKRETATLKCYPIPRHDTVYWYQQGPGQDPQFLISFYEKMQSDKGSIPDRFSAQQFSDYHSELNMSSLELGDSALYFCASSPGLGGTQYFGPGTRLLVL.